These T cell receptor beta chains were read from a single sample in a study of shared clonotypes between healthy human individuals. Generated by immunoSEQ multiplex PCR, the TCRdb table keeps only in-frame clones and is missing some. The data contain roughly 680,000 clones, just under 75% of them seen just once; the ten biggest clones take up under 2%. Sample: memory CD4+ T cells sorted from blood. The receptors come from a woman aged 25 to 39 in good health. Each CDR3 is given with its conserved first and last residue. A D gene is named only where the DNA matches it firmly. Some rows have no size entry. The others give once, few or many, or a class for an expanded clone.

clone_size d_call j_call v_call cdr3_nt cdr3_aa
- - TRBJ1-5 TRBV5-1 TGCGCCAGCAGCTACGGGACGGAAGGCGGTCAGCCCCAGCATTTT CASSYGTEGGQPQHF
- TRBD1 TRBJ1-2 TRBV6-5 TGTGCCGCCAGCACGGGTAACGACAGGGCGCATGGCTACACCTTC CAASTGNDRAHGYTF
- - TRBJ1-1 TRBV15 TGTGCCACCAGCAGAGATTTGGCTAGAGGGATGAACACTGAAGCTTTCTTT CATSRDLARGMNTEAFF
- - TRBJ1-1 TRBV28 TGTGCCAGCAGTCCACCAAACACTGAAGCTTTCTTT CASSPPNTEAFF
few - TRBJ2-3 TRBV7-9 TGTGCCAGCAGCTCTGGGGGGACCGTAGATACGCAGTATTTT CASSSGGTVDTQYF
- - TRBJ1-3 TRBV5-1 TGCGCCAGCAGTCCAACCGGGGGATACTCTGGAAACACCATATATTTT CASSPTGGYSGNTIYF
- - TRBJ2-2 TRBV4-2 TGTGCCAGCAGCCAGAAAAGCGTGAACACCGGGGAGCTGTTTTTT CASSQKSVNTGELFF
- - TRBJ1-1 TRBV11-2 TGTGCCAGCAGTCAGACACGGGGCAGTGAAGCTTTCTTT CASSQTRGSEAFF
- - TRBJ1-2 TRBV7-2 TGTGCCAGCACCATCGCAGGCTATGGCTACACCTTC CASTIAGYGYTF
- TRBD1 TRBJ2-7 TRBV6-5 TGTGCCAGCAGCCGGGACAGGGGAGGCTACGAGCAGTACTTC CASSRDRGGYEQYF
- TRBD2 TRBJ2-5 TRBV6-5 TGTGCCAGCAATTCACTAGCGGGACAAGAGACCCAGTACTTC CASNSLAGQETQYF
- - TRBJ2-5 TRBV7-3 TGTGCCAGCAGCCTAAGAGAGTTGGAGACCCAGTACTTC CASSLRELETQYF
- - TRBJ1-5 TRBV27 TGTGCCAGCACCCTGGCCAGGGACCGTAGCAATCAGCCCCAGCATTTT CASTLARDRSNQPQHF
once TRBD2 TRBJ2-1 TRBV5-1 TGCGCCAGCAGCTTTGATCGACGGGAGGCCTACAATGAGCAGTTCTTC CASSFDRREAYNEQFF
- - TRBJ2-2 TRBV6-6 TGTGCCAGCAGACCGAGTGCTGGGGGGACCGGGGAGCTGTTTTTT CASRPSAGGTGELFF
- - TRBJ2-3 TRBV5-1 TGCGCCAGCAGCTGGGCCCCTGGGGGCGCGTTAGATACGCAGTATTTT CASSWAPGGALDTQYF
- - TRBJ2-5 TRBV6-6 TGTGCCAGCGGGAATAGTGAGACCCAGTACTTC CASGNSETQYF
once - TRBJ2-1 TRBV20-1 TGCAGTGCTCCCGCCGGCAATGAGCAGTTCTTC CSAPAGNEQFF
- - TRBJ2-7 TRBV28 TGTGCCAGCAGATTGCTGACTGTCGGCGAGCAGTACTTC CASRLLTVGEQYF
- - TRBJ2-7 TRBV2 TGTGCCAGCAGTACTAAGGGACTGGGATACGAGCAGTACTTC CASSTKGLGYEQYF
- - TRBJ1-1 TRBV2 TGTGCCAGCAGGAGACAGCTGAACACTGAAGCTTTCTTT CASRRQLNTEAFF
- - TRBJ1-5 TRBV7-6 TGTGCCAGCAGCTTAGGAGGGCTTAGCAATCAGCCCCAGCATTTT CASSLGGLSNQPQHF
few - TRBJ2-3 TRBV18 TGTGCCAGCTCACCAAAGGGCGTAAGACGCACAGATACGCAGTATTTT CASSPKGVRRTDTQYF
- TRBD1 TRBJ2-2 TRBV5-1 TGCGCCAGCAGAGGACAGGCGAACACCGGGGAGCTGTTTTTT CASRGQANTGELFF
- TRBD1 TRBJ2-5 TRBV5-8 TGTGCCAGCAGCTTGGGACAGGGAAAGACCCAGTACTTC CASSLGQGKTQYF
few TRBD2 TRBJ2-1 TRBV7-6 TGTGCCAGCAGCGGAGCCGGGACTAGCGGGAGGGCCGTGCGGGATGAGCAGTTCTTC CASSGAGTSGRAVRDEQFF
- TRBD2 TRBJ2-1 TRBV11-3 TGTGCCAGCAGCCTGGGACTAGCGGGAGGGGTGTCCTACAATGAGCAGTTCTTC CASSLGLAGGVSYNEQFF
- - TRBJ1-2 TRBV19 TGTGCCAGTAGTTACCTCCTCCCGACGGTCTATGGCTACACCTTC CASSYLLPTVYGYTF
- - TRBJ2-6 TRBV4-1 TGCGCCAGCAGCCAAGCGCCAGGGGTAGGGGCCAACGTCCTGACTTTC CASSQAPGVGANVLTF
- - TRBJ1-4 TRBV5-6 TGTGCCAGCAGCGTAAAGGGTCAGGAAAAACTGTTTTTT CASSVKGQEKLFF
once - TRBJ2-3 TRBV25-1 TGTGCCAGCAGTGAGAATCTTCTTACAGATACGCAGTATTTT CASSENLLTDTQYF
- - TRBJ2-7 TRBV7-9 TGTGCCAGCAGCCATCCCGGACAGGGAGGGGACGAGCAGTACTTC CASSHPGQGGDEQYF
- TRBD2 TRBJ2-2 TRBV7-9 TGTGCCAGCAGCCCGCGGACTAGCGGGAACACCGGGGAGCTGTTTTTT CASSPRTSGNTGELFF
- TRBD1 TRBJ2-6 TRBV19 TGTGCCACGTCCCTTTCGACAGGGAACTCTGGGGCCAACGTCCTGACTTTC CATSLSTGNSGANVLTF
- - TRBJ2-7 TRBV19 TGTGCCAGTAGTATAACAGGGTCGGGCGAGCAGTACTTC CASSITGSGEQYF
- - TRBJ2-2 TRBV28 TGTGCCATCCAGGGTACGAACACCGGGGAGCTGTTTTTT CAIQGTNTGELFF
few - TRBJ2-7 TRBV6-5 TGTGCCAGCAGTTACGGACAGACCTACGAGCAGTACTTC CASSYGQTYEQYF
- - TRBJ1-4 TRBV27 TGTGCCAGCAGTTTATCGGTGTGGCCCGACCAAAATGAAAAACTGTTTTTT CASSLSVWPDQNEKLFF
- - TRBJ2-7 TRBV7-6 TGTGCCAGCAGCTTAAATAGGCAGGGGGGGTACGAGCAGTACTTC CASSLNRQGGYEQYF
few - TRBJ1-5 TRBV19 TGTGCCAGTAGTGAATGGGGAGGTGTTCAGCCCCAGCATTTT CASSEWGGVQPQHF
- TRBD2 TRBJ2-3 TRBV5-1 TGCGCCAGCAGGACTAGCGCCAGCACAGATACGCAGTATTTT CASRTSASTDTQYF
few - TRBJ2-7 TRBV6-1 TGTGCCAGCAGTGTCTACGAGCAGTACTTC CASSVYEQYF
- TRBD2 TRBJ2-3 TRBV19 TGTGCCAGTAGTTCAACGGGCGCGGGAGGGCCGGGAGATACGCAGTATTTT CASSSTGAGGPGDTQYF
- - TRBJ2-3 TRBV5-1 TGCGCCAGCAGCTTGGCAGCAGACAGACACACAGATACGCAGTATTTT CASSLAADRHTDTQYF
- - TRBJ1-1 TRBV29-1 TGCAGCGTTCAGGGGCGAATGAACACTGAAGCTTTCTTT CSVQGRMNTEAFF